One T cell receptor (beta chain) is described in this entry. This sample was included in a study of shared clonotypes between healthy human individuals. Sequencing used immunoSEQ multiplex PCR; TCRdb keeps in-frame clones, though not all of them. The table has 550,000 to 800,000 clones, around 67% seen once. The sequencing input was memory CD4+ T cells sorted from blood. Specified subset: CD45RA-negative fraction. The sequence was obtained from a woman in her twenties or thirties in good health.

In nucleotides, the CDR3 is TGTGCCAGCTCTCTTAGGGAGGGGCTCTCTGGAAACACCATATATTTT. Protein: CASSLREGLSGNTIYF. The chain uses TRBV7-8 and TRBJ1-3, with D maybe TRBD1 (5 bases). From germline, CDR1 is SGHVS and CDR2 FQNEAQ. V was cut by 8 bases and J by 0 bases, with 17 bases left in between. CDR3 length: 16 residues.